This is a list of T cell receptor beta chains from one sample in a study of blood T cell repertoires in COVID-19. The protocol was immunoSEQ multiplex PCR, while the TCRdb copy is restricted to in-frame clones and leaves out a portion. Found here are about 180,000 clones, 80% to 85% of them singletons; the top ten hold over 6%. Material: peripheral blood. The receptors shown here come from an older woman with COVID-19, enrolled during active disease. CDR3s include the opening cysteine and the closing phenylalanine or tryptophan. A D gene is named only where the DNA matches it firmly. Some rows mark clone size as missing; the rest say once, few, many or name a class of expanded clone.

abundance: -; len: 15; d_gene: -; j_gene: TRBJ1-5; v_gene: TRBV4-1; CDR3aa: CASSQEGGKNQPQHF; CDR3nt: TGCGCCAGCAGCCAAGAGGGGGGAAAGAATCAGCCCCAGCATTTT
abundance: few; len: 16; d_gene: TRBD2; j_gene: TRBJ2-2; v_gene: TRBV7-2; CDR3aa: CASSLRNLAGGGELFF; CDR3nt: TGTGCCAGCAGCTTAAGGAACTTAGCGGGAGGAGGGGAGCTGTTTTTT
abundance: -; len: 14; d_gene: -; j_gene: TRBJ1-1; v_gene: TRBV6-6; CDR3aa: CASSYRWGQVEAFF; CDR3nt: TGTGCCAGCAGTTACCGCTGGGGGCAGGTTGAAGCTTTCTTT
abundance: -; len: 15; d_gene: -; j_gene: TRBJ2-1; v_gene: TRBV18; CDR3aa: CASSSRGYAYNEQFF; CDR3nt: TGTGCCAGCTCATCGCGGGGATACGCCTACAATGAGCAGTTCTTC
abundance: -; len: 16; d_gene: TRBD2; j_gene: TRBJ2-1; v_gene: TRBV18; CDR3aa: CASSPELAGVIVEQFF; CDR3nt: TGTGCCAGCTCACCGGAACTAGCGGGAGTAATAGTTGAGCAGTTCTTC
abundance: -; len: 16; d_gene: -; j_gene: TRBJ1-4; v_gene: TRBV18; CDR3aa: CASSPTITGYDEKLFF; CDR3nt: TGTGCCAGCTCACCTACTATAACAGGGTACGATGAAAAACTGTTTTTT
abundance: -; len: 17; d_gene: TRBD1; j_gene: TRBJ1-3; v_gene: TRBV11-2; CDR3aa: CASSPPGQGASGNTIYF; CDR3nt: TGTGCCAGCAGCCCCCCGGGGCAGGGGGCATCCGGAAACACCATATATTTT
abundance: -; len: 15; d_gene: -; j_gene: TRBJ1-5; v_gene: TRBV19; CDR3aa: CATTPGYRSNQPQHF; CDR3nt: TGTGCCACTACGCCTGGGTACAGGAGCAATCAGCCCCAGCATTTT
abundance: -; len: 14; d_gene: -; j_gene: TRBJ2-7; v_gene: TRBV5-1; CDR3aa: CASSLGQSSYEQYF; CDR3nt: TGCGCCAGCAGCTTGGGACAGAGCTCCTACGAGCAGTACTTC
abundance: -; len: 14; d_gene: TRBD2; j_gene: TRBJ2-1; v_gene: TRBV7-2; CDR3aa: CASSLAYGRNEQFF; CDR3nt: TGTGCCAGCAGCCTGGCCTACGGGAGGAATGAGCAGTTCTTC
abundance: -; len: 14; d_gene: TRBD1; j_gene: TRBJ2-1; v_gene: TRBV6-6; CDR3aa: CASTDRGVLEEQFF; CDR3nt: TGTGCCAGCACGGACAGGGGGGTATTGGAAGAGCAGTTCTTC
abundance: once; len: 14; d_gene: TRBD1; j_gene: TRBJ1-6; v_gene: TRBV29-1; CDR3aa: CSVGDRGGSSPLHF; CDR3nt: TGCAGCGTTGGGGACAGGGGAGGGAGTTCACCCCTCCACTTT
abundance: -; len: 18; d_gene: TRBD1; j_gene: TRBJ1-1; v_gene: TRBV19; CDR3aa: CASSMDNRGRWEGTEAFF; CDR3nt: TGTGCCAGTAGTATGGATAACAGGGGGCGTTGGGAGGGCACTGAAGCTTTCTTT
abundance: once; len: 15; d_gene: TRBD2; j_gene: TRBJ2-1; v_gene: TRBV5-5; CDR3aa: CASSPGLADDNEQFF; CDR3nt: TGTGCCAGCAGCCCGGGGCTAGCGGATGACAATGAGCAGTTCTTC
abundance: -; len: 16; d_gene: TRBD2; j_gene: TRBJ2-3; v_gene: TRBV5-4; CDR3aa: CASSLRLAGATDTQYF; CDR3nt: TGTGCCAGCAGCTTGAGGTTAGCGGGCGCCACAGATACGCAGTATTTT
abundance: -; len: 11; d_gene: -; j_gene: TRBJ1-1; v_gene: TRBV12-3/TRBV12-4; CDR3aa: CASSLSTEAFF; CDR3nt: TGTGCCAGCAGTTTGTCTACTGAAGCTTTCTTT
abundance: -; len: 18; d_gene: TRBD2; j_gene: TRBJ2-1; v_gene: TRBV7-3; CDR3aa: CASRRLAGGVHTGNEQFF; CDR3nt: TGTGCCAGCAGGCGACTAGCGGGAGGAGTGCATACGGGCAATGAGCAGTTCTTC
abundance: -; len: 14; d_gene: -; j_gene: TRBJ2-7; v_gene: TRBV28; CDR3aa: CASSLMRFGYEQYF; CDR3nt: TGTGCCAGCAGTTTAATGAGATTCGGGTACGAGCAGTACTTC
abundance: -; len: 19; d_gene: -; j_gene: TRBJ1-5; v_gene: TRBV3-1/TRBV3-2; CDR3aa: CASSQDGDPNPYSNQPQHF; CDR3nt: TGTGCCAGCAGCCAAGACGGGGATCCTAACCCCTATAGCAATCAGCCCCAGCATTTT
abundance: -; len: 11; d_gene: TRBD2; j_gene: TRBJ2-5; v_gene: TRBV6-2/TRBV6-3; CDR3aa: CASSTGGPQYF; CDR3nt: TGTGCCAGCAGTACGGGGGGGCCCCAGTACTTC
abundance: -; len: 13; d_gene: -; j_gene: TRBJ1-2; v_gene: TRBV19; CDR3aa: CASTNRVAEGYTF; CDR3nt: TGTGCCAGTACGAACAGGGTTGCGGAGGGCTACACCTTC
abundance: -; len: 16; d_gene: TRBD1; j_gene: TRBJ1-2; v_gene: TRBV7-9; CDR3aa: CASSSGDRAANYGYTF; CDR3nt: TGTGCCAGCAGCTCAGGCGACAGGGCTGCGAACTATGGCTACACCTTC
abundance: -; len: 13; d_gene: -; j_gene: TRBJ1-5; v_gene: TRBV6-4; CDR3aa: CASSREENQPQHF; CDR3nt: TGTGCCTCCTCCAGGGAGGAAAATCAGCCCCAGCATTTT
abundance: -; len: 16; d_gene: TRBD1; j_gene: TRBJ2-3; v_gene: TRBV3-1/TRBV3-2; CDR3aa: CASSQEEGGGTDTQYF; CDR3nt: TGTGCCAGCAGCCAAGAGGAAGGGGGCGGGACAGATACGCAGTATTTT
abundance: -; len: 14; d_gene: TRBD2; j_gene: TRBJ2-7; v_gene: TRBV7-3; CDR3aa: CASSLNGGGSEQYF; CDR3nt: TGTGCCAGCAGCTTAAACGGGGGAGGGAGCGAGCAGTACTTC
abundance: -; len: 11; d_gene: -; j_gene: TRBJ2-7; v_gene: TRBV27; CDR3aa: CASSSPYEQYF; CDR3nt: TGTGCCAGCAGTTCTCCCTACGAGCAGTACTTC
abundance: -; len: 17; d_gene: TRBD1; j_gene: TRBJ2-6; v_gene: TRBV11-2; CDR3aa: CASSYPPGGGGANVLTF; CDR3nt: TGTGCCAGCAGCTACCCACCAGGGGGCGGTGGGGCCAACGTCCTGACTTTC
abundance: -; len: 17; d_gene: TRBD1; j_gene: TRBJ2-4; v_gene: TRBV4-2; CDR3aa: CASSPQGQSLAKNIQYF; CDR3nt: TGTGCCAGCAGCCCCCAGGGACAGTCTCTAGCCAAAAACATTCAGTACTTC
abundance: -; len: 16; d_gene: TRBD2; j_gene: TRBJ2-1; v_gene: TRBV10-1; CDR3aa: CASSESSAGGTVEQFF; CDR3nt: TGCGCCAGCAGTGAGTCGTCAGCGGGAGGAACAGTTGAGCAGTTCTTC
abundance: -; len: 15; d_gene: -; j_gene: TRBJ2-6; v_gene: TRBV3-1/TRBV3-2; CDR3aa: CASSPNRGGANVLTF; CDR3nt: TGTGCCAGCAGTCCTAACAGGGGAGGTGCCAACGTCCTGACTTTC
abundance: -; len: 15; d_gene: -; j_gene: TRBJ2-1; v_gene: TRBV11-3; CDR3aa: CASSSAGPSYNEQFF; CDR3nt: TGTGCCAGCAGCTCGGCGGGACCCTCCTACAATGAGCAGTTCTTC
abundance: -; len: 15; d_gene: TRBD2; j_gene: TRBJ2-5; v_gene: TRBV30; CDR3aa: CAWSPPRGGQETQYF; CDR3nt: TGTGCCTGGAGCCCTCCGCGGGGAGGGCAAGAGACCCAGTACTTC
abundance: -; len: 14; d_gene: TRBD1; j_gene: TRBJ1-2; v_gene: TRBV18; CDR3aa: CASSPEGQAYGYTF; CDR3nt: TGTGCCAGCTCACCCGAGGGACAGGCCTATGGCTACACCTTC
abundance: -; len: 15; d_gene: TRBD1; j_gene: TRBJ2-1; v_gene: TRBV6-5; CDR3aa: CASSSLTGGIDEQFF; CDR3nt: TGTGCCAGCAGTTCCTTGACAGGGGGGATCGATGAGCAGTTCTTC
abundance: -; len: 14; d_gene: -; j_gene: TRBJ1-2; v_gene: TRBV5-1; CDR3aa: CASSLAGVDYGYTF; CDR3nt: TGCGCCAGCAGCTTGGCAGGGGTTGACTATGGCTACACCTTC
abundance: -; len: 14; d_gene: TRBD1; j_gene: TRBJ1-3; v_gene: TRBV5-1; CDR3aa: CASTGGSSGNTIYF; CDR3nt: TGCGCCAGTACAGGGGGGAGCTCTGGAAACACCATATATTTT
abundance: once; len: 14; d_gene: -; j_gene: TRBJ2-3; v_gene: TRBV24-1; CDR3aa: CATSDYGGTDTQYF; CDR3nt: TGTGCCACCAGTGATTACGGGGGCACAGATACGCAGTATTTT
abundance: -; len: 15; d_gene: -; j_gene: TRBJ1-5; v_gene: TRBV19; CDR3aa: CASSITGSGNQPQHF; CDR3nt: TGTGCCAGTAGTATAACAGGGAGCGGCAATCAGCCCCAGCATTTT
abundance: -; len: 14; d_gene: -; j_gene: TRBJ2-7; v_gene: TRBV2; CDR3aa: CASSEGRGTYEQYF; CDR3nt: TGTGCCAGCAGTGAAGGGCGCGGAACTTACGAGCAGTACTTC
abundance: -; len: 13; d_gene: TRBD1; j_gene: TRBJ1-4; v_gene: TRBV18; CDR3aa: CASSPGTAEKLFF; CDR3nt: TGTGCCAGCTCACCAGGGACAGCTGAAAAACTGTTTTTT
abundance: -; len: 14; d_gene: TRBD1; j_gene: TRBJ2-5; v_gene: TRBV28; CDR3aa: CASTRGTAQETQYF; CDR3nt: TGTGCCAGCACCCGAGGGACAGCACAAGAGACCCAGTACTTC
abundance: -; len: 12; d_gene: -; j_gene: TRBJ1-4; v_gene: TRBV9; CDR3aa: CASSALNEKLFF; CDR3nt: TGTGCCAGCAGCGCCCTTAATGAAAAACTGTTTTTT
abundance: -; len: 14; d_gene: TRBD1; j_gene: TRBJ2-7; v_gene: TRBV5-5; CDR3aa: CASSLPGQYYEQYF; CDR3nt: TGTGCCAGCAGCCTGCCGGGACAGTACTACGAGCAGTACTTC
abundance: -; len: 16; d_gene: TRBD2; j_gene: TRBJ2-2; v_gene: TRBV2; CDR3aa: CASSEYGRGNTGELFF; CDR3nt: TGTGCCAGCAGTGAATACGGGAGGGGTAACACCGGGGAGCTGTTTTTT
abundance: once; len: 13; d_gene: -; j_gene: TRBJ1-1; v_gene: TRBV30; CDR3aa: CAWRLMGGTEAFF; CDR3nt: TGTGCCTGGAGGTTAATGGGGGGTACCGAAGCTTTCTTT
abundance: few; len: 15; d_gene: -; j_gene: TRBJ2-1; v_gene: TRBV18; CDR3aa: CASSPRLNNYNEQFF; CDR3nt: TGTGCCAGCTCACCACGACTAAATAACTACAATGAGCAGTTCTTC
abundance: -; len: 15; d_gene: -; j_gene: TRBJ1-4; v_gene: TRBV18; CDR3aa: CASSPLGQGKEKLFF; CDR3nt: TGTGCCAGCTCACCACTGGGCCAGGGAAAAGAAAAACTGTTTTTT
abundance: -; len: 14; d_gene: -; j_gene: TRBJ2-3; v_gene: TRBV6-5; CDR3aa: CASSYSASTDTQYF; CDR3nt: TGTGCCAGCAGTTACTCGGCCAGCACAGATACGCAGTATTTT
abundance: -; len: 15; d_gene: TRBD1; j_gene: TRBJ2-3; v_gene: TRBV28; CDR3aa: CASSPSDRGADTQYF; CDR3nt: TGTGCCAGCAGCCCATCCGACAGGGGTGCGGATACGCAGTATTTT
abundance: -; len: 14; d_gene: -; j_gene: TRBJ2-3; v_gene: TRBV3-1/TRBV3-2; CDR3aa: CASSQAGAGDTQYF; CDR3nt: TGTGCCAGCAGCCAAGCGGGAGCAGGAGATACGCAGTATTTT
abundance: -; len: 19; d_gene: TRBD2; j_gene: TRBJ2-7; v_gene: TRBV7-9; CDR3aa: CASSLSGLAGPKTIYEQYF; CDR3nt: TGTGCCAGCAGCTTATCGGGACTAGCGGGACCTAAAACTATCTACGAGCAGTACTTC
abundance: -; len: 12; d_gene: -; j_gene: TRBJ2-1; v_gene: TRBV27; CDR3aa: CASRGGAREQFF; CDR3nt: TGTGCCAGCAGAGGTGGGGCCAGGGAGCAGTTCTTC
abundance: -; len: 13; d_gene: TRBD2; j_gene: TRBJ2-1; v_gene: TRBV7-3; CDR3aa: CASSLAREGIQFF; CDR3nt: TGTGCCAGCAGCTTAGCGCGGGAGGGTATTCAGTTCTTC
abundance: -; len: 14; d_gene: -; j_gene: TRBJ1-6; v_gene: TRBV9; CDR3aa: CASSVGDFNSPLHF; CDR3nt: TGTGCCAGCAGCGTAGGGGACTTCAATTCACCCCTCCACTTT
abundance: -; len: 19; d_gene: -; j_gene: TRBJ2-3; v_gene: TRBV12-5; CDR3aa: CASGLVQPGTSTWGDTQYF; CDR3nt: TGTGCTAGTGGTTTGGTACAGCCCGGGACTTCAACTTGGGGAGATACGCAGTATTTT
abundance: once; len: 13; d_gene: TRBD2; j_gene: TRBJ2-7; v_gene: TRBV7-9; CDR3aa: CASSRDYPGEQYF; CDR3nt: TGTGCCAGCAGCCGGGACTACCCGGGCGAGCAGTACTTC
abundance: -; len: 14; d_gene: -; j_gene: TRBJ1-4; v_gene: TRBV13; CDR3aa: CASSIGGGSEKLFF; CDR3nt: TGTGCCAGCAGCATTGGGGGCGGGAGTGAAAAACTGTTTTTT
abundance: -; len: 15; d_gene: -; j_gene: TRBJ1-6; v_gene: TRBV6-2/TRBV6-3; CDR3aa: CASSLTTVSNSPLHF; CDR3nt: TGTGCCAGCAGTTTAACGACAGTTTCTAATTCACCCCTCCACTTT
abundance: -; len: 17; d_gene: -; j_gene: TRBJ1-3; v_gene: TRBV7-8; CDR3aa: CASSLASALPGGNTIYF; CDR3nt: TGTGCCAGCAGCTTAGCGTCTGCGCTACCGGGAGGAAACACCATATATTTT
abundance: -; len: 16; d_gene: TRBD2; j_gene: TRBJ2-1; v_gene: TRBV24-1; CDR3aa: CATSLTSGLSYNEQFF; CDR3nt: TGTGCCACCAGTTTAACTAGCGGGTTATCCTACAATGAGCAGTTCTTC